This TCR beta chain was sequenced in a study of pediatric ulcerative colitis. Findings and limits, study-wide: All ulcerative colitis patients, but no controls, carried a couple of rectal clonotypes. In rectum, acute severe colitis had expanded clones and less diversity.

In regard to this clone: Its antigen remains unidentified.

The CDR3 length is 16 residues. The V segment lost 5 bases and the J segment 8 bases; nucleotides outside the gene matches: 11. CDR1 is SEHNR and CDR2 is FQNEAQ in the germline V gene (reference sequence). The data were produced by immunoSEQ multiplex PCR, yet TCRdb's version contains in-frame clones alone and is incomplete. The sample has roughly 64,000 clones, around 85% seen once. Sequenced material: blood. The V gene is TRBV7-9, the J gene TRBJ2-1; 11 bases align to TRBD2. This sequence originates from a boy under 18 with severe ulcerative colitis. The CDR3 loop is CASSMRLAGMEDEQFF. The CDR3 DNA reads as TGTGCCAGCAGCATGCGACTAGCGGGAATGGAGGATGAGCAGTTCTTC.